This TCR beta chain was identified in a study of CD8+ T cells in alopecia areata. Sequencing relied on a cDNA template that was reverse transcribed from extracted RNA. Generated by immunoSEQ multiplex PCR, the TCRdb table keeps only in-frame clones and is missing some. The data show 95,000 to 100,000 clones, around 60% seen once. The treatment is: oral pan-JAK inhibitor, 5-10 mg twice daily. CD4+ and CD8+ T cells were sorted from PBMCs. On this clone itself: Antigen specificity is unknown.

The CDR3 spans 15 residues. CDR1 is MNHEY and CDR2 is SMNVEV in the germline V gene (reference sequence). Between the trimmed V and J ends, which lost 4 bases and 4 bases, there was a span of 16 bases. Study results and caveats: Normal scalp had lower clonality than lesional scalp, with alopecia totalis/universalis lesions showing this most strongly. Mice showed clearer TCR sharing than patients did, a gap that was possibly HLA-related. Sequences from scalp samples also cover resident alphabeta T cells of normal skin.

This receptor was taken from a human donor with alopecia areata. The specimen was CD8+ T cells sorted from blood, collected at week 4, from a patient treated with tofacitinib. The chain recombines TRBV27 with TRBJ1-1, with D possibly being TRBD1 (5 bases). The CDR3 loop is CASSWGLQGATEAFF. Here the CDR3 DNA reads TGTGCCAGCAGTTGGGGTCTCCAGGGTGCCACTGAAGCTTTCTTT.